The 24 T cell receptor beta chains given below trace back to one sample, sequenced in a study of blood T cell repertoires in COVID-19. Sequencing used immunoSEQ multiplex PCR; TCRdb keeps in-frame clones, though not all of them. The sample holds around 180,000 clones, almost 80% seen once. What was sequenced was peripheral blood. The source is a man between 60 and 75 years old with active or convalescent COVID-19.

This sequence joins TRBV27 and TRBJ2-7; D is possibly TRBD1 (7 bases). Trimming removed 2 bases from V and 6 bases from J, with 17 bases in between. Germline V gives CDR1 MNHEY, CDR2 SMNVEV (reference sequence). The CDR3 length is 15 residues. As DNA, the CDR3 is TGTGCCAGCAGTTTAGGGCGAGGCAGGGGGGTCGAGCAGTACTTC. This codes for CASSLGRGRGVEQYF.

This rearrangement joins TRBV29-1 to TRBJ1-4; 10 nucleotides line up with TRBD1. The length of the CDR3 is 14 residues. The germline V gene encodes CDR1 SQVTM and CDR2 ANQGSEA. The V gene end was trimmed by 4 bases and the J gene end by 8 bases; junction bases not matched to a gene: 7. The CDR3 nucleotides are TGCAGCGTTGCAACCGGGACAGGGGACGAAAAACTGTTTTTT. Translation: CSVATGTGDEKLFF.

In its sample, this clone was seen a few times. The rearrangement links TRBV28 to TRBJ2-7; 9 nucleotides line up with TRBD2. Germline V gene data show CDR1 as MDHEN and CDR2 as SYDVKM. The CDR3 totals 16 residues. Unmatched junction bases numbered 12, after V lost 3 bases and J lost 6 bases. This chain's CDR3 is CASSFPGPSGAGEQYF. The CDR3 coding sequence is TGTGCCAGCAGTTTCCCAGGCCCTAGCGGGGCGGGCGAGCAGTACTTC.

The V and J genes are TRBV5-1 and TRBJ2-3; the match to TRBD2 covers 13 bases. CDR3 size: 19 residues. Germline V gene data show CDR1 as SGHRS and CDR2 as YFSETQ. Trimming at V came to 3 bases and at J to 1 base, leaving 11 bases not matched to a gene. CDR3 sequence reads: CASSWGLAGISGGTDTQYF. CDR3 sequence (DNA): TGCGCCAGCAGCTGGGGACTAGCGGGGATCTCCGGGGGCACAGATACGCAGTATTTT.

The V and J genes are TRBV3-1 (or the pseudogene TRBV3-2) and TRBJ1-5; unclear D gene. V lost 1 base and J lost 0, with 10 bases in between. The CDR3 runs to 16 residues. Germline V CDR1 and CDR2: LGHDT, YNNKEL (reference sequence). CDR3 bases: TGTGCCAGCAGCCAAGTCCCCGGGGATAGCAATCAGCCCCAGCATTTT. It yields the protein CASSQVPGDSNQPQHF.

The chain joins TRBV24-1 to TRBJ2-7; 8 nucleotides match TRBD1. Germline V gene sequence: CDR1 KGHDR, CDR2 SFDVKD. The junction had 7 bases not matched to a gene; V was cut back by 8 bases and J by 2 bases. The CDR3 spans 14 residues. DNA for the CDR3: TGTGCCACCAAGGGGCCAGGGGGCACCTACGAGCAGTACTTC. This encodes CATKGPGGTYEQYF.

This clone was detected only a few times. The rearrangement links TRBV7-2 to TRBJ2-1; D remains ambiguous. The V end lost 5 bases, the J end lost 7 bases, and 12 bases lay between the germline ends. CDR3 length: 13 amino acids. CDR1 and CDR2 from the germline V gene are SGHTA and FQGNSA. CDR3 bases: TGTGCCAGCAGCGCTGCCCTCAGGAATGAGCAGTTCTTC. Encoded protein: CASSAALRNEQFF.

The CDR3 region is CASSEQRSSGNTIYF. The CDR3 nucleotides read TGTGCCAGCAGCGAACAGCGGAGCTCTGGAAACACCATATATTTT. The chain recombines TRBV14 with TRBJ1-3; unclear D gene. The CDR3 is made up of 15 amino acids. V lost 5 bases to trimming and J lost 0 bases, with 11 bases between them. The V gene's germline CDR1 is SGHDN and CDR2 FVKESK. Variable domain in full (rest from reference TRBV14 and TRBJ1-3): EAGVTQFPSHSVIEKGQTVTLRCDPISGHDNLYWYRRVMGKEIKFLLHFVKESKQDESGMPNNRFLAERTGGTYSTLKVQPAELEDSGVYFCASSEQRSSGNTIYFGEGSWLTVV.

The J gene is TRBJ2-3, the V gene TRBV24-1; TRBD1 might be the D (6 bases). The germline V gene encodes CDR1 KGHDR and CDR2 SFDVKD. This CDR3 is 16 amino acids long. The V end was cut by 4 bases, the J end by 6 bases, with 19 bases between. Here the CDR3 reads CATSDPGTPSLDTQYF. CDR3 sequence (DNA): TGTGCCACCAGTGACCCCGGGACACCCTCGTTGGATACGCAGTATTTT.

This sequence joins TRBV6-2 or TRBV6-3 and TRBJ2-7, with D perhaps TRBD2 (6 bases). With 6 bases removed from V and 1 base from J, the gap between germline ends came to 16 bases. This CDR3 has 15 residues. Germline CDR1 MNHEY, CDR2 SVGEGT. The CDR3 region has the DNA TGTGCCAGCAGCGACGGGTTAGCGGTTTCCTACGAGCAGTACTTC. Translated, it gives CASSDGLAVSYEQYF.

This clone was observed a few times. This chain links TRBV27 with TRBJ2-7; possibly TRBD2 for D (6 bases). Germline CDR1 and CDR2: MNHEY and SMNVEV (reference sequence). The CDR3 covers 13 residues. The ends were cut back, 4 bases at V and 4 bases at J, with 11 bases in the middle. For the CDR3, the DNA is TGTGCCAGCAGTTCCGGGACTCATTACGAGCAGTACTTC. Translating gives CASSSGTHYEQYF.

The CDR3 sequence: CASSLEGRGYEQYF. CDR3 nucleotide sequence: TGTGCCAGCAGCTTAGAAGGCAGGGGCTACGAGCAGTACTTC. The chain carries TRBV5-5 and TRBJ2-7; the D gene is possibly TRBD1 (6 bases). CDR1 SGHKS and CDR2 YYEKEE come from the germline V gene (reference sequence). This CDR3 region has 14 residues. Trimming pared 2 bases from V and 3 bases from J, leaving 12 bases between.

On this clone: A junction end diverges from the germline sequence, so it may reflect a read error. DNA for the CDR3: TGCAGTGTTCTGCTGCAGGGACTAGCCATTTTC. This codes for CSVLLQGLAIF. The rearrangement uses TRBV20-1 and TRBJ2-7; TRBD2 agrees at 9 bases. Germline V gene lookup returns CDR1 DFQATT and CDR2 SNEGSKA (reference sequence). This CDR3 contains 11 residues.

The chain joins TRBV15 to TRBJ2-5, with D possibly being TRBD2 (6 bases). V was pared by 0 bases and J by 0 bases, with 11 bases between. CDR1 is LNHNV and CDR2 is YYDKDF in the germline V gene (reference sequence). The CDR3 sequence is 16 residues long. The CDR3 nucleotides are TGTGCCACCAGCAGAGATCGCGGGGCCTACCAAGAGACCCAGTACTTC. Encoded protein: CATSRDRGAYQETQYF.

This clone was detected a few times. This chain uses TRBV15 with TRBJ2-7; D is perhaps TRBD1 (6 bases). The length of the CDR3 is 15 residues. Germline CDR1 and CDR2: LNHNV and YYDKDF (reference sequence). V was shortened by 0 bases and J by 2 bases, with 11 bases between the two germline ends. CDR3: CATSRDLTGTYEQYF. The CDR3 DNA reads TGTGCCACCAGCAGAGACTTAACAGGGACCTACGAGCAGTACTTC.

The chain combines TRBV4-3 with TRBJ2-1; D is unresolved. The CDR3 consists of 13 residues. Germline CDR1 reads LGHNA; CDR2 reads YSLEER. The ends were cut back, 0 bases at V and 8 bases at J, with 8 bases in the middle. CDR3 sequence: CASSQDVSDEQFF. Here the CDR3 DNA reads TGCGCCAGCAGCCAAGACGTGTCCGATGAGCAGTTCTTC.

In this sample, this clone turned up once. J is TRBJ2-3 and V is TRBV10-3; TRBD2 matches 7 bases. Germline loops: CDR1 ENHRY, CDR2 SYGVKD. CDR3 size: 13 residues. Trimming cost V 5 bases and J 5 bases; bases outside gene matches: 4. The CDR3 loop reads CAISSGMGDTQYF. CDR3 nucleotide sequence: TGTGCCATCAGTAGCGGGATGGGAGATACGCAGTATTTT.

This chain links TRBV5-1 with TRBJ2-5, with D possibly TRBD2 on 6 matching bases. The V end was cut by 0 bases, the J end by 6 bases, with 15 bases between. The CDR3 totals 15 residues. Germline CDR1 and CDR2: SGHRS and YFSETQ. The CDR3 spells CASSLDSGSRQTQYF. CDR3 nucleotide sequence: TGCGCCAGCAGCTTGGATAGCGGTAGTCGGCAGACCCAGTACTTC.

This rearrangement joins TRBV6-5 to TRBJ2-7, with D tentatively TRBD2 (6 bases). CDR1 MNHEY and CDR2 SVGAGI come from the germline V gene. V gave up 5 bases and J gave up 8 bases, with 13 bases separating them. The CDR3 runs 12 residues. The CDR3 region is CASSTAGTQQYF. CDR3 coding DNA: TGTGCCAGCAGTACCGCAGGGACTCAGCAGTACTTC.

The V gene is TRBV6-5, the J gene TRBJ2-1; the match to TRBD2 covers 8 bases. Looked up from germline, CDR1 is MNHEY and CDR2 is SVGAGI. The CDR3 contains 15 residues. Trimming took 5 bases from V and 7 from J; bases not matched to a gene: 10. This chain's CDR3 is CASSLGLEGLNEQFF. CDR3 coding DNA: TGTGCCAGCAGTCTGGGACTAGAAGGTTTAAATGAGCAGTTCTTC.

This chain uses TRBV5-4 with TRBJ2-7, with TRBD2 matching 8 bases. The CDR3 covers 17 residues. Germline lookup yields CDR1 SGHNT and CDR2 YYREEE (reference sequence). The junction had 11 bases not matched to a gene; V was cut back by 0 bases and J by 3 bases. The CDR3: CASSLGKGGAGVYEQYF. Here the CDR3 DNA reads TGTGCCAGCAGCTTGGGCAAGGGAGGAGCGGGAGTCTACGAGCAGTACTTC.

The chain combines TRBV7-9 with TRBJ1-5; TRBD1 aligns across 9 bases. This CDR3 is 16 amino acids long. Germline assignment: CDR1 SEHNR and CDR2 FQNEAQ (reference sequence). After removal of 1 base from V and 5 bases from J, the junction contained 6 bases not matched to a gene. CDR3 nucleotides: TGTGCCAGCAGCTTAGGGGCGGGACAGGGACATCAGCCCCAGCATTTT. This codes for CASSLGAGQGHQPQHF.

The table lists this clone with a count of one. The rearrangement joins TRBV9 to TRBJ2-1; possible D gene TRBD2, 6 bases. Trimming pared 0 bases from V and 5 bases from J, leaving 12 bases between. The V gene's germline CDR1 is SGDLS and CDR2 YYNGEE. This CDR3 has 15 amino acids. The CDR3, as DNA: TGTGCCAGCAGCGTAGATAGCGGCTCAAACAATGAGCAGTTCTTC. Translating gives CASSVDSGSNNEQFF.

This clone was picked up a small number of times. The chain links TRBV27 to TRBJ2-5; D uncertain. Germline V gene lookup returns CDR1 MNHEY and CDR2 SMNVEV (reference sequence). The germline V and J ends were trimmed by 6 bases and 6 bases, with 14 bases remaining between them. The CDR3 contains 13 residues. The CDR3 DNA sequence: TGTGCCAGCAGCCAGACTCGCCCCCAGACCCAGTACTTC. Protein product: CASSQTRPQTQYF.